This T cell receptor (beta chain) was recorded in a study of blood T cell repertoires in COVID-19. Overall study context: The samples span acute and convalescent COVID-19 from the United States, Italy and Spain.

There are 12 residues in the CDR3. The trim removed 7 bases at V and 11 bases at J, leaving 11 bases unmatched. Germline CDR1 reads SQVTM; CDR2 reads ANQGSEA. Original processing notes: Scientists estimated how many nucleated cells there were by amplifying reference gene primers. TCRdb keeps only in-frame clones here, not all; method: immunoSEQ multiplex PCR. V, J and clone size derive from that table, while D and trimming were established from the DNA sequence. The sample has around 230,000 clones; around 83% are singletons. Sequencing was performed on peripheral blood. The sequence was collected from a woman aged 55-70 years with active or convalescent COVID-19. The J gene is TRBJ2-1, the V gene TRBV29-1; TRBD1 aligns across 7 bases. CDR3 sequence reads: CSAGTEAMKQFF. The CDR3 nucleotides read TGCAGCGCCGGGACAGAGGCAATGAAGCAGTTCTTC.